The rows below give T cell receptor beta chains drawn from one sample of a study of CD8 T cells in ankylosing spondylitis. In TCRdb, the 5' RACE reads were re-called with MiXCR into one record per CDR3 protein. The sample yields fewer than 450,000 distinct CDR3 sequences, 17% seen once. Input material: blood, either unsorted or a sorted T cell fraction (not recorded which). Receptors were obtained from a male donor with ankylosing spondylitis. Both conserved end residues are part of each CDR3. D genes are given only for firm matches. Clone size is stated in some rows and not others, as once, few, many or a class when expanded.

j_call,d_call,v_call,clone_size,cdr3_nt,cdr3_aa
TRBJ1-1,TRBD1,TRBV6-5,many,TGTGCCAGCAGTTACTCGGGACAGGGGAGGGGTGAAGCTTTCTTT,CASSYSGQGRGEAFF
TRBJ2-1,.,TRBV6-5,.,TGTGCCAGCAGTTACTCCTATCCCGGGGGAGCTATCAATGAGCAGTTCTTC,CASSYSYPGGAINEQFF
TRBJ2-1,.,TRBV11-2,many,TGTGCCAGCAGCTTAGATCGGGGCGATGAGCAGTTCTTC,CASSLDRGDEQFF
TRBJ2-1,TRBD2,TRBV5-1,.,TGCGCCAGCAGCCGACGGACCTTAGCGGGAAATGGCGATGAGCAGTTCTTC,CASSRRTLAGNGDEQFF
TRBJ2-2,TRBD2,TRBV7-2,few,TGTGCCAGCAGCTCCCTAGCGGGGGGGCCGAGCGGGGAGCTGTTTTTT,CASSSLAGGPSGELFF
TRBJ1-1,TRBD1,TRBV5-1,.,TGCGCCAGCAGCTTCTCTGGGACAGATGAAACTTTCTTT,CASSFSGTDETFF
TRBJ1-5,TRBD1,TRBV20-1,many,TGCAGTGCTTACAGGGGGCGGGAAGGGCAGCCCCAGCATTTT,CSAYRGREGQPQHF
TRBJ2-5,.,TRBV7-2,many,TGTGCCAGCAGCCCGCAGGGAACAGAGACCCAGTACTTC,CASSPQGTETQYF
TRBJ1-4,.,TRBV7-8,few,TGTGCCAGCAGCTTAGGAGGGTCTTATGAAAAACTGTTTTTT,CASSLGGSYEKLFF
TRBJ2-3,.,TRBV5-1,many,TGCGCCAGCACCTGGGGGGACAGAGACACAGATACGCAGTATTTT,CASTWGDRDTDTQYF
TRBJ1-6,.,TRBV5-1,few,TGCGCCAGCAGCCAGGGTTCGGATAATTCACCCCTCCACTTT,CASSQGSDNSPLHF
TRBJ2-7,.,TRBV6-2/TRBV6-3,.,TGTGCCAGCACTATAGGGCGGGACCAGTACGAGCAGTACTTC,CASTIGRDQYEQYF
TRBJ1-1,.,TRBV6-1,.,TGTGCCAGCAGTGCCCAGACAGGAATGAGCACTGAAGCTTTCTTT,CASSAQTGMSTEAFF
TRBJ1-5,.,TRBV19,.,TGTGCCAGTAGTATAGAGGGCCATCAGCCCCAGCATTTT,CASSIEGHQPQHF